Listed here are 14 T cell receptor beta chains from one sample, sequenced in a study of blood T cell repertoires in COVID-19. Some clones are missing from TCRdb's copy, which holds only in-frame ones; the method was immunoSEQ multiplex PCR. This repertoire shows fewer than 350,000 clones, approximately 87% found once; its top ten account for 12%. Material: peripheral blood. These receptors all stem from a woman under 40 with COVID-19, enrolled during active disease.

The rearrangement links TRBV10-3 to TRBJ2-5; 7 positions match TRBD1. V gave up 3 bases and J gave up 0 bases; unmatched junction bases: 1. The CDR3 runs to 14 residues. Germline V lookup: CDR1 ENHRY, CDR2 SYGVKD. The DNA for the CDR3 is TGTGCCATCAGTGAACAGGGGTACCAAGAGACCCAGTACTTC. Its translation: CAISEQGYQETQYF.

V and J are TRBV27 and TRBJ1-4; no clear D. V was pared by 0 bases and J by 4 bases, with 9 bases between. This CDR3 region has 15 residues. Germline assignment: CDR1 MNHEY and CDR2 SMNVEV (reference sequence). The CDR3 region has the DNA TGTGCCAGCAGTTTATCGATACGGTATAATGAAAAACTGTTTTTT. It translates to CASSLSIRYNEKLFF.

This clone was counted once. The V gene is TRBV4-2, the J gene TRBJ2-5, with a weak D call TRBD2 (5 bases). Trimming pared 0 bases from V and 5 bases from J, leaving 13 bases between. The CDR3 spans 15 residues. Germline loops: CDR1 LGHNA, CDR2 YNFKEQ. CDR3 region: CASSQDRGGWETQYF. CDR3 in DNA: TGTGCCAGCAGCCAAGATCGGGGTGGATGGGAGACCCAGTACTTC.

The chain employs TRBV18 and TRBJ1-1; 9 bases fit TRBD1. Germline V CDR1 and CDR2: KGHSH, LQKENI. The CDR3 extends over 14 amino acids. The V segment lost 2 bases and the J segment 4 bases; nucleotides outside the gene matches: 2. The chain's CDR3 is CASSPATGGTEAFF. The CDR3, as DNA: TGTGCCAGCTCACCAGCGACAGGGGGCACTGAAGCTTTCTTT.

The CDR3 here is CASSLVLPGLGYTDTQYF. CDR3 nucleotides: TGTGCCAGCAGCCTAGTCCTTCCGGGACTAGGCTACACAGATACGCAGTATTTT. This chain connects TRBV11-2 to TRBJ2-3, with 8 bases aligning to TRBD2. The trim removed 5 bases at V and 2 bases at J, leaving 15 bases unmatched. CDR3 size: 18 residues. The germline CDR1 and CDR2 sequences are SGHAT and FQNNGV. Based on the CDR3 plus reference TRBV11-2 and TRBJ2-3, the full variable domain is EAGVAQSPRYKIIEKRQSVAFWCNPISGHATLYWYQQILGQGPKLLIQFQNNGVVDDSQLPKDRFSAERLKGVDSTLKIQPAKLEDSAVYLCASSLVLPGLGYTDTQYFGPGTRLTVL.

V and J are TRBV3-1 (or the pseudogene TRBV3-2) and TRBJ2-5; D call uncertain. The CDR3 contains 15 residues. CDR1 is LGHDT and CDR2 is YNNKEL in the germline V gene (reference sequence). V shed 0 bases and J shed 1 base, with 9 bases lying between them. The CDR3 region is CASSQDYAVQETQYF. CDR3 coding DNA: TGTGCCAGCAGCCAAGATTATGCGGTCCAAGAGACCCAGTACTTC.

This clone was counted a single time. The chain uses TRBV7-9 and TRBJ1-5; D unresolved. Germline-derived CDR1 and CDR2 are SEHNR and FQNEAQ (reference sequence). The CDR3 is made up of 16 amino acids. Trimming took 1 base from V and 1 from J, leaving 11 bases between them. The CDR3 is CASSLDRDSSNQPQHF. CDR3 sequence (DNA): TGTGCCAGCAGCTTAGATCGAGATTCGAGCAATCAGCCCCAGCATTTT.

This chain uses TRBV6-5 with TRBJ2-1, with D perhaps TRBD1 (5 bases). Germline lookup yields CDR1 MNHEY and CDR2 SVGAGI. This CDR3 has 14 residues. The ends were cut back, 6 bases at V and 5 bases at J, with 14 bases in the middle. CDR3 in amino acids: CASSPGDRDNEQFF. CDR3 DNA: TGTGCCAGCAGCCCCGGAGACAGAGACAATGAGCAGTTCTTC.

The CDR3 DNA reads as TGTGCCACCAGCAGATGGGGGGGGAACTACAATGAGCAGTTCTTC. It translates to CATSRWGGNYNEQFF. This chain uses TRBV15 with TRBJ2-1; the match to TRBD2 covers 7 bases. Germline loops: CDR1 LNHNV, CDR2 YYDKDF (reference sequence). Germline trimming cut 2 bases from V and 3 bases from J; bases unmatched to any gene: 4. The CDR3 has 15 residues.

This chain joins TRBV5-6 and TRBJ2-1; 8 positions match TRBD2. This CDR3 is 13 amino acids long. The V and J ends lost 2 bases and 10 bases, in that order; junction bases with no gene match: 5. CDR1 and CDR2 from the germline V gene are SGHDT and YYEEEE. As DNA, the CDR3 is TGTGCCAGCAGCTTTGGGAGCGGGGGAGAGCAGTTCTTC. Translating it yields CASSFGSGGEQFF. The variable domain in full, with the rest retrieved from reference TRBV5-6 and TRBJ2-1, is DAGVTQSPTHLIKTRGQQVTLRCSPKSGHDTVSWYQQALGQGPQFIFQYYEEEERQRGNFPDRFSGHQFPNYSSELNVNALLLGDSALYLCASSFGSGGEQFFGPGTRLTVL.

V and J are TRBV15 and TRBJ1-1; a weak D match, TRBD1 (5 bases). This CDR3 region has 12 residues. The V end lost 2 bases, the J end lost 11 bases, and 12 bases lay between the germline ends. The germline CDR1 and CDR2 sequences are LNHNV and YYDKDF (reference sequence). The CDR3 sequence is CATSRTTGGAFF. CDR3 in DNA: TGTGCCACCAGCAGAACAACAGGAGGGGCTTTCTTT.

The chain combines TRBV5-4 with TRBJ1-3; TRBD1 aligns across 7 bases. The junction had 6 bases not matched to a gene; V was cut back by 4 bases and J by 2 bases. CDR3 length equals 15 residues. Germline V gene sequence: CDR1 SGHNT, CDR2 YYREEE (reference sequence). The CDR3 DNA is TGTGCCAGCAGCACTAACAGGGGAACTGGAAACACCATATATTTT. As protein: CASSTNRGTGNTIYF.

This clone showed up just a few times. The V and J genes are TRBV28 and TRBJ2-7, with 9 bases fitting TRBD2. V lost 8 bases, J lost 0 bases, and 2 bases stayed unmatched. CDR3 length equals 13 residues. Germline CDR1 reads MDHEN; CDR2 reads SYDVKM. The CDR3, as DNA: TGTGCCAGCCTGACTAGCGGCTCCTACGAGCAGTACTTC. It codes for CASLTSGSYEQYF.

The J gene is TRBJ2-3, the V gene TRBV7-9; 8 positions match TRBD2. Germline lookup yields CDR1 SEHNR and CDR2 FQNEAQ (reference sequence). The junction had 8 bases not matched to a gene; V was cut back by 4 bases and J by 5 bases. This CDR3 region has 15 residues. CDR3 bases: TGTGCCAGCAGCTCGCCCGGGGGGGCCGAAGATACGCAGTATTTT. Amino acid sequence: CASSSPGGAEDTQYF.